This passage covers 4 T cell receptor beta chains from one sample sequenced in a study of blood T cell repertoires in COVID-19. The assay was immunoSEQ multiplex PCR, and TCRdb's table has in-frame clones only and misses some. Of about 190,000 clones listed, approximately 79% are singletons. Sequencing input: peripheral blood. The receptors shown here come from a man in his sixties with active or convalescent COVID-19.

The genes are TRBV7-3 and TRBJ2-1, with 10 bases that match TRBD2. This CDR3 spans 16 amino acids. Per the germline V gene, CDR1 is SGHTA and CDR2 is FQGTGA. V lost 2 bases, J lost 3 bases, and 4 bases stayed unmatched. The CDR3 reads CASSLFASGSYNEQFF. CDR3 DNA: TGTGCCAGCAGCTTATTCGCTAGCGGGAGCTACAATGAGCAGTTCTTC. The complete variable domain, with remaining parts taken from reference TRBV7-3 and TRBJ2-1, reads GAGVSQTPSNKVTEKGKYVELRCDPISGHTALYWYRQSLGQGPEFLIYFQGTGAADDSGLPNDRFFAVRPEGSVSTLKIQRTERGDSAVYLCASSLFASGSYNEQFFGPGTRLTVL.

This chain uses TRBV4-1 with TRBJ1-1; TRBD1 aligns across 7 bases. J lost 13 bases, V lost 2 bases, and 4 bases had no gene match. Germline CDR1 and CDR2: MGHRA and YSYEKL. The CDR3 contains 11 residues. The CDR3: CASSQRGRGFF. The CDR3, as DNA: TGCGCCAGCAGCCAAAGGGGGCGGGGTTTCTTT.

The rearrangement joins TRBV5-1 to TRBJ1-3; D possibly corresponds to TRBD1 (5 bases). Per germline, CDR1 SGHRS and CDR2 YFSETQ. The CDR3 contains 16 residues. V was clipped by 0 bases and J by 2 bases, with 12 bases between them. The DNA for the CDR3 is TGCGCCAGCAGCTTGGCGGGGGGTACGCCTGGAAACACCATATATTTT. The encoded protein is CASSLAGGTPGNTIYF. Full variable domain (rest looked up from reference TRBV5-1 and TRBJ1-3): KAGVTQTPRYLIKTRGQQVTLSCSPISGHRSVSWYQQTPGQGLQFLFEYFSETQRNKGNFPGRFSGRQFSNSRSEMNVSTLELGDSALYLCASSLAGGTPGNTIYFGEGSWLTVV.

This rearrangement joins TRBV7-2 to TRBJ2-6; TRBD2 is a possible D gene (6 bases). This CDR3 has 16 amino acids. V was shortened by 1 base and J by 3 bases, with 10 bases between the two germline ends. Germline V gene data show CDR1 as SGHTA and CDR2 as FQGNSA. The chain's CDR3 is CASSLGGTVGANVLTF. The CDR3 DNA sequence: TGTGCCAGCAGCTTAGGCGGGACGGTTGGGGCCAACGTCCTGACTTTC.